What follows describes a single T cell receptor beta chain. These data are taken from a study of T-cell memory formation after mild COVID-19. V lost 3 bases, J lost 2 bases, and 13 bases lay in between. The length of the CDR3 is 15 residues. Germline lookup yields CDR1 SGHNT and CDR2 YENEEA. TCRdb analysed the 5' RACE reads with MiXCR anew, one entry per CDR3 protein. The table has 350,000 to 400,000 distinct CDR3 sequences, roughly 21% seen once. The chain is built from TRBV11-3 and TRBJ2-5; D is unclear. The sequence derives from an adult woman who had mild COVID-19 (a few samples of this study predate the infection). Cell type and time point are not known. The sample comprised PBMCs or a T cell subset sorted from them (not recorded which). CDR3 region: CASSFGPLGQETQYF. Written as DNA, the CDR3 is TGTGCCAGCAGCTTTGGACCCCTGGGGCAAGAGACCCAGTACTTC.